These 8 T cell receptor beta chains were sequenced from one sample in a study of identical twins' blood T cells. TCRdb called the 5' RACE reads again in MiXCR, with one record for every CDR3 protein. The top ten clones hold about 6% of a sample with about 370,000 distinct CDR3 sequences, 28% of them seen once. Sequenced sample: PBMCs. The receptors shown here come from a woman aged 18 to 49 in good health.

A few counts support this clonotype. CDR3: CASSEAPRTGRDIQYF. DNA of the CDR3: TGTGCCAGCAGTGAAGCGCCCCGGACCGGGAGGGACATTCAGTACTTC. The chain carries TRBV2 and TRBJ2-4; 8 positions agree with TRBD2. The CDR3 consists of 16 residues. Unmatched junction bases numbered 9, after V lost 0 bases and J lost 8 bases. Germline V CDR1 and CDR2: SNHLY, FYNNEI.

This clonotype was counted only a few times. This chain links TRBV6-1 with TRBJ1-1, with unresolved D. The germline V gene encodes CDR1 MNHNS and CDR2 SASEGT. V gave up 7 bases and J gave up 0 bases, with 15 bases separating them. The CDR3 has 15 residues. CDR3 region: CASISRGTMNTEAFF. CDR3 coding DNA: TGTGCCAGCATTTCGCGGGGAACCATGAACACTGAAGCTTTCTTT.

As for this clonotype: An end of the junction does not agree with germline; a read error may underlie this. The chain uses TRBV7-6 and TRBJ1-5; D gene ambiguous. The V gene's germline CDR1 is SGHVS and CDR2 FNYEAQ. This CDR3 region has 13 residues. In nucleotides, the CDR3 is TGTGCCAGCAGCATATCAGAGAATCAGCTCCAGCATTTT. Protein: CASSISENQLQHF.

This clonotype was seen only a few times. CDR3: CASSPVGHDNQPQHF. For the CDR3, the DNA is TGTGCCAGCAGCCCAGTCGGGCACGACAATCAGCCCCAGCATTTT. The chain couples TRBV3-1 to TRBJ1-5; D ambiguous. The CDR3 loop spans 15 amino acids. Deletions cut 4 bases from V and 3 bases from J, with 13 bases between. CDR1 is LGHDT and CDR2 is YNNKEL in the germline V gene (reference sequence).

The chain employs TRBV7-2 and TRBJ1-5; D is uncertain. V dropped 5 bases and J dropped 0 bases, with 20 bases sitting between them. Germline CDR1 is SGHTA and CDR2 is FQGNSA. The CDR3 loop spans 18 amino acids. CDR3 bases: TGTGCCAGCAGCAGACGAATCCTCCGGGGATATAGCAATCAGCCCCAGCATTTT. This sequence encodes CASSRRILRGYSNQPQHF.

This clonotype was detected a few times. The chain has TRBV20-1 and TRBJ2-5; D gene ambiguous. Germline CDR1 reads DFQATT; CDR2 reads SNEGSKA (reference sequence). Trimming took 0 bases from V and 12 from J, leaving 14 bases between them. The CDR3 contains 12 residues. The CDR3 region is CSARDITGTKYF. DNA for the CDR3: TGCAGTGCTAGAGACATAACCGGCACCAAGTACTTC.

The rearrangement links TRBV6-2 or TRBV6-3 to TRBJ1-1; no clear D. V was clipped by 6 bases and J by 2 bases, with 7 bases between them. There are 12 residues in the CDR3. Germline loops: CDR1 MNHEY, CDR2 SVGEGT. CDR3: CASRAPNTEAFF. CDR3 nucleotides: TGTGCCAGCAGGGCCCCCAACACTGAAGCTTTCTTT.

The rearrangement links TRBV2 to TRBJ2-3; perhaps TRBD1 as D (6 bases). This CDR3 has 14 residues. From germline, CDR1 is SNHLY and CDR2 FYNNEI. Trimming took off 10 bases at V and 3 bases at J, with 17 bases between the two ends. CDR3: CAIPPGHGTDTQYF. The CDR3 DNA follows: TGTGCCATTCCGCCGGGACATGGGACAGATACGCAGTATTTT.